One T cell receptor beta chain is described in this entry. As yet, its antigen is unknown. The sample comes from a study of monozygotic twins with cystic fibrosis. Profiling relied on immunoSEQ multiplex PCR, and the TCRdb table lists in-frame clones only, not all of them. This sample carries 20,000 to 25,000 clones, approximately 98% of them seen once, and the ten largest clones take roughly 0.15%. The study's findings and limits: The repertoire was suggested to be naive-dominated, clonality median 0.0095. Age, concordance and disease severity did not associate with shared CDR3 numbers.

The TCR was taken from a girl between 5 and 17 years old with cystic fibrosis. The sequenced material came from blood.

DNA of the CDR3: TGTGCCAGCAGAGAAGGGGGCTATGAAAAACTGTTTTTT. This sequence encodes CASREGGYEKLFF. The V gene is TRBV25-1, the J gene TRBJ1-4; 7 positions match TRBD1. Trimming took 6 bases from V and 6 from J; bases not matched to a gene: 4. CDR1 and CDR2 (germline): MGHDK, SYGVNS. The CDR3 sequence is 13 residues long.